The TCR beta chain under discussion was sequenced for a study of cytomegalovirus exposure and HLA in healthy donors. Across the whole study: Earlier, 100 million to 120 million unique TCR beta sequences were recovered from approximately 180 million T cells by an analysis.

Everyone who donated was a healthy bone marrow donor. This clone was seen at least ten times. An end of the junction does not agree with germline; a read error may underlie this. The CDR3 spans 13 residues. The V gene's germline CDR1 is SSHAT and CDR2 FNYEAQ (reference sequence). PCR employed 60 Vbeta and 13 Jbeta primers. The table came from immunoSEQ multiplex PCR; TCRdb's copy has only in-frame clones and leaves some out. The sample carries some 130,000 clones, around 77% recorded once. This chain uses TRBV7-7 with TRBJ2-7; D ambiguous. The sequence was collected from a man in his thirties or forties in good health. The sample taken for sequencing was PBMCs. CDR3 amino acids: CASSETVAAEQYF. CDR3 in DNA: TGTGCTAGCAGCGAAACGGTGGCGGCCGAGCAGTACTTC.